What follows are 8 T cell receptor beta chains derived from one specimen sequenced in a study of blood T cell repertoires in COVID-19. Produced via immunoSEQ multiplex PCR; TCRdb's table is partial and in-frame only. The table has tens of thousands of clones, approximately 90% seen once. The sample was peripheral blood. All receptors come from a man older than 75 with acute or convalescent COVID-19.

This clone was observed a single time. The CDR3 is CASSFLAGGTNEQFF. As DNA, the CDR3 is TGTGCCAGCAGCTTTCTAGCGGGGGGAACCAATGAGCAGTTCTTC. The chain recombines TRBV14 with TRBJ2-1; 11 nucleotides agree with TRBD2. Losses at the gene ends were 5 bases for V and 6 bases for J; bases not matched to a gene: 6. The CDR3 is 15 amino acids. Germline V gene sequence: CDR1 SGHDN, CDR2 FVKESK.

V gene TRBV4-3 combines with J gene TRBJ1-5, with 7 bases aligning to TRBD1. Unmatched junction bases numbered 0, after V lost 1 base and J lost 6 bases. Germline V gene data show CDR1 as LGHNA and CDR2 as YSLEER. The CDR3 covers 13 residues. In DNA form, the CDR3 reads TGCGCCAGCAGCCAAGGGGACAGTCAGCCCCAGCATTTT. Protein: CASSQGDSQPQHF.

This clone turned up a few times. The DNA of the CDR3 is TGTGCCAGCAGTGCTAGCGGGGGGATCCTCGGCACAGATACGCAGTATTTT. Its translation: CASSASGGILGTDTQYF. The chain carries TRBV6-1 and TRBJ2-3, with 11 bases identical to TRBD2. The J segment lost 1 base and the V segment lost 4 bases, leaving 7 bases of the junction unmatched. The germline V gene encodes CDR1 MNHNS and CDR2 SASEGT. The CDR3 covers 17 residues.

CDR3 sequence (DNA): TGTGCCAGCAGCCCGGATGGGTTTAGCGGGGAAAATGAGCAGTTCTTC. It is translated as CASSPDGFSGENEQFF. V is TRBV2 and J is TRBJ2-1, with 8 nucleotides matching TRBD2. After removal of 6 bases from V and 7 bases from J, the junction contained 14 bases not matched to a gene. CDR1 and CDR2 from the germline V gene are SNHLY and FYNNEI. The CDR3 has 16 amino acids.

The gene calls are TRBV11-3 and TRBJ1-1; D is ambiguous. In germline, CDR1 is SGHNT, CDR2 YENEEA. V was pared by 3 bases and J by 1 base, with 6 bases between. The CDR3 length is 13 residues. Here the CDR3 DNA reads TGTGCCAGCAGCTTGATGGCGAACACTGAAGCTTTCTTT. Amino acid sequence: CASSLMANTEAFF.

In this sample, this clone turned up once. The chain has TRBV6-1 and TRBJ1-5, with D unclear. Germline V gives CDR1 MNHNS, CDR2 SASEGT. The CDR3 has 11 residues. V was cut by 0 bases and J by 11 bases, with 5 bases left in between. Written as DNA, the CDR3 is TGTGCCAGCAGTGAAGCCCCCGCCCAGCATTTT. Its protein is CASSEAPAQHF.

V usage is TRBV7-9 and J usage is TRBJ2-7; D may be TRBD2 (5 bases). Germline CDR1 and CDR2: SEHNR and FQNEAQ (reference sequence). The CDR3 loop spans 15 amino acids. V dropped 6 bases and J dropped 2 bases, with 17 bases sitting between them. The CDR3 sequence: CASSPNPGSPYEQYF. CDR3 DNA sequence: TGTGCCAGCAGTCCAAATCCGGGATCTCCCTACGAGCAGTACTTC.

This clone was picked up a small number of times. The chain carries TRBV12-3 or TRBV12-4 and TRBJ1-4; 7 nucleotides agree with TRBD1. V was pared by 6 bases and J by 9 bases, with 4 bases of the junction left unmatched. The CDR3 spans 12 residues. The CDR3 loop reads CASRQGVQKLFF. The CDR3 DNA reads TGTGCCAGCAGGCAGGGGGTACAAAAACTGTTTTTT.